Listed here are 4 T cell receptor beta chains from one sample, sequenced in a study of blood T cell repertoires in COVID-19. Method: immunoSEQ multiplex PCR; TCRdb's copy keeps in-frame clones and lacks some. The top ten clones hold approximately 7.2% of a sample with some 250,000 clones, approximately 86% of them seen once. Material: peripheral blood. These receptors all stem from a woman in her seventies with active or convalescent COVID-19.

The chain recombines TRBV5-1 with TRBJ1-4; 8 bases line up with TRBD1. CDR3 length equals 14 residues. Germline CDR1 is SGHRS and CDR2 is YFSETQ. Trimming took 5 bases from V and 7 from J; bases not matched to a gene: 7. The CDR3 sequence is CASREGTGGEKLFF. In nucleotides, the CDR3 is TGCGCCAGCAGGGAGGGGACAGGCGGTGAAAAACTGTTTTTT.

This sequence joins TRBV3-1 (or the pseudogene TRBV3-2) and TRBJ2-7; 9 positions match TRBD2. CDR3 length: 14 amino acids. Germline V gene sequence: CDR1 LGHDT, CDR2 YNNKEL (reference sequence). The V and J ends lost 4 bases and 6 bases, in that order; junction bases with no gene match: 7. The CDR3 DNA follows: TGTGCCAGCAGCCCGAGGGCGGGGGGGGCCGAGCAGTACTTC. Translated, it gives CASSPRAGGAEQYF.

The chain is built from TRBV19 and TRBJ1-6, with 10 bases that match TRBD1. The V segment lost 10 bases and the J segment 7 bases; nucleotides outside the gene matches: 4. The germline CDR1 and CDR2 sequences are LNHDA and SQIVND (reference sequence). The CDR3 contains 13 residues. Here the CDR3 DNA reads TGTGCCACTACGGGACAGGGGAATTCACCCCTCCACTTT. Translated: CATTGQGNSPLHF.

The chain is built from TRBV9 and TRBJ2-7, with TRBD2 matching over 9 bases. Germline V gene data show CDR1 as SGDLS and CDR2 as YYNGEE. This CDR3 is built from 15 residues. V trimming: 3 bases; J trimming: 4 bases; junction bases outside the gene matches: 8. The CDR3 DNA reads TGTGCCAGCAGCGAGGGGATAGCGGGGGAGTACGAGCAGTACTTC. Its protein is CASSEGIAGEYEQYF. Combining the CDR3 with reference TRBV9 and TRBJ2-7 gives the whole variable domain DSGVTQTPKHLITATGQRVTLRCSPRSGDLSVYWYQQSLDQGLQFLIQYYNGEERAKGNILERFSAQQFPDLHSELNLSSLELGDSALYFCASSEGIAGEYEQYFGPGTRLTVT.